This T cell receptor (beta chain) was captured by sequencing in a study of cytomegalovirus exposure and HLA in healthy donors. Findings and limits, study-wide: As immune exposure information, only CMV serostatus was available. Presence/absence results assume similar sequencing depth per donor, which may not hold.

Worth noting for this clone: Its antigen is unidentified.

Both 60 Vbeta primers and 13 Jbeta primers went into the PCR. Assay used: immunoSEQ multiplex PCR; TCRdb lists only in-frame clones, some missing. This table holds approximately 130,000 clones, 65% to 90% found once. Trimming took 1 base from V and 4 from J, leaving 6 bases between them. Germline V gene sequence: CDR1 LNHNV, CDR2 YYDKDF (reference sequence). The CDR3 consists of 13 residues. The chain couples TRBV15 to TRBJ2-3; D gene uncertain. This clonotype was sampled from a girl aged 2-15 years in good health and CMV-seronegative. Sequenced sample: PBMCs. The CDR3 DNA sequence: TGTGCCACCAGCAGAGGAGTCGCAGATACGCAGTATTTT. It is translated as CATSRGVADTQYF.